This TCR beta chain was retrieved from a study of blood T cell repertoires in COVID-19. Study overall: Samples representing acute and convalescent COVID-19 were sourced from the United States, Italy and Spain. Sources were T cells, B-cell-depleted T cells, or PBMCs; the material itself was cDNA or gDNA.

V lost 6 bases to trimming and J lost 0 bases, with 16 bases between them. Germline CDR1 is SGHNT and CDR2 is YYREEE (reference sequence). This CDR3 is 15 amino acids long. Under the authors' procedure: Researchers report that nucleated cell counts were estimated from reference gene primer amplification. Clones were read by immunoSEQ multiplex PCR, and TCRdb kept only the in-frame ones, dropping some. V, J and clone size were drawn from that table, and D and trimming were deduced from the DNA. The sample shows 190,000 or so clones, 70% to 85% of them seen only once. This clonotype originated in a human donor with acute or convalescent COVID-19. The donor label of this sample is uncertain. The sample was peripheral blood. The chain combines TRBV5-4 with TRBJ2-7, with D perhaps matching TRBD1 (5 bases). In DNA, the CDR3 is TGTGCCAGCAAACCCCTCCCGACAGACTCCTACGAGCAGTACTTC. This sequence encodes CASKPLPTDSYEQYF.